What follows are 25 T cell receptor beta chains derived from one specimen sequenced in a study of cytomegalovirus exposure and HLA in healthy donors. TCRdb's copy holds only in-frame clones and misses some; the assay was immunoSEQ multiplex PCR. The sample has fewer than 250,000 clones, around 90% seen once. Sample: PBMCs. These receptors came from a woman aged 18 to 35 in good health and CMV-seropositive.

This clone showed up just a few times. CDR3 protein: CASSSRTGEAAFF. CDR3 coding DNA: TGTGCCAGCAGTTCTCGGACAGGGGAGGCCGCTTTCTTT. The V and J genes are TRBV27 and TRBJ1-1; TRBD1 agrees at 9 bases. Germline values: CDR1 MNHEY, CDR2 SMNVEV (reference sequence). J lost 11 bases, V lost 4 bases, and 8 bases had no gene match. CDR3 length: 13 residues.

The chain couples TRBV5-1 to TRBJ1-4; D perhaps matches TRBD1 (5 bases). The CDR3 consists of 15 residues. Germline CDR1 SGHRS, CDR2 YFSETQ. Trimming took 1 base from V and 6 from J, leaving 13 bases between them. CDR3 loop: CASSLTGREDEKLFF. The CDR3 bases are TGCGCCAGCAGCTTGACTGGCAGGGAGGATGAAAAACTGTTTTTT.

This clone has more than one count but fewer than ten. The gene calls are TRBV5-1 and TRBJ1-2; D is perhaps TRBD1 (6 bases). From germline, CDR1 is SGHRS and CDR2 YFSETQ. Trimming took off 0 bases at V and 8 bases at J, with 14 bases between the two ends. This CDR3 has 14 residues. Here the CDR3 DNA reads TGCGCCAGCAGCTTGGCTGTCAGGGGCACAGGCTACACCTTC. Translation: CASSLAVRGTGYTF.

The chain has TRBV29-1 and TRBJ2-7; 12 nucleotides agree with TRBD2. This CDR3 has 12 residues. With 5 bases clipped from V and 6 bases from J, the junction kept 2 bases outside the gene matches. CDR1 is SQVTM and CDR2 is ANQGSEA in the germline V gene. In nucleotides, the CDR3 is TGCAGCGTTTCGGGACTAGCGGGCGAGCAGTACTTC. Amino acid sequence: CSVSGLAGEQYF.

The chain combines TRBV2 with TRBJ2-5; 13 bases match TRBD2. From germline, CDR1 is SNHLY and CDR2 FYNNEI. Trimming took 6 bases from V and 5 from J; bases not matched to a gene: 3. CDR3 length: 14 residues. The CDR3 protein is CASRGTSGTETQYF. Written as DNA, the CDR3 is TGTGCCAGCAGGGGGACTAGCGGGACGGAGACCCAGTACTTC.

V and J are TRBV27 and TRBJ1-1, with 7 bases aligning to TRBD1. Germline-derived CDR1 and CDR2 are MNHEY and SMNVEV (reference sequence). Unmatched junction bases numbered 4, after V lost 3 bases and J lost 3 bases. This CDR3 has 14 residues. This CDR3 reads CASSFRTGHTEAFF. DNA of the CDR3: TGTGCCAGCAGTTTCCGGACAGGACACACTGAAGCTTTCTTT.

The chain joins TRBV2 to TRBJ1-5, with TRBD1 matching 8 bases. Trimming at V came to 7 bases and at J to 2 bases, leaving 4 bases not matched to a gene. CDR3 size: 14 residues. Germline CDR1 SNHLY, CDR2 FYNNEI. The CDR3 DNA follows: TGTGCCAGCACTGACAGGGGCGGCAATCAGCCCCAGCATTTT. This gives the protein CASTDRGGNQPQHF. The whole variable domain, filled in from reference TRBV2 and TRBJ1-5, reads EPEVTQTPSHQVTQMGQEVILRCVPISNHLYFYWYRQILGQKVEFLVSFYNNEISEKSEIFDDQFSVERPDGSNFTLKIRSTKLEDSAMYFCASTDRGGNQPQHFGDGTRLSIL.

J is TRBJ1-5 and V is TRBV19, with D maybe TRBD1 (5 bases). Per the germline V gene, CDR1 is LNHDA and CDR2 is SQIVND (reference sequence). Trimming cost V 7 bases and J 3 bases, with 10 bases left between them. The CDR3 consists of 13 residues. The CDR3 nucleotides read TGTGCCAGTACTGGACATATCAATCAGCCCCAGCATTTT. This sequence encodes CASTGHINQPQHF.

This clone has only a few counts. The chain employs TRBV6-1 and TRBJ1-2; D possibly corresponds to TRBD1 (6 bases). Trimming pared 3 bases from V and 5 bases from J, leaving 16 bases between. The CDR3 sequence is 15 residues long. The germline V gene has CDR1 MNHNS and CDR2 SASEGT. CDR3 in amino acids: CASSDPQGGRYGYTF. The CDR3 bases are TGTGCCAGCAGTGACCCCCAAGGGGGTAGGTATGGCTACACCTTC.

The chain couples TRBV6-5 to TRBJ2-7; 11 nucleotides agree with TRBD1. The length of the CDR3 is 14 residues. Trimming took 5 bases from V and 7 from J; bases not matched to a gene: 7. Per germline, CDR1 MNHEY and CDR2 SVGAGI. CDR3 sequence reads: CASSRGTGGGEQYF. As DNA, the CDR3 is TGTGCCAGCAGTCGTGGGACAGGGGGTGGGGAGCAGTACTTC.

The rearrangement uses TRBV27 and TRBJ2-6; 8 bases agree with TRBD2. With V trimmed by 4 bases and J by 0 bases, 11 bases remained unmatched. Germline lookup yields CDR1 MNHEY and CDR2 SMNVEV (reference sequence). There are 19 residues in the CDR3. The CDR3 sequence is CASSSLYAGGVSGANVLTF. CDR3 nucleotide sequence: TGTGCCAGCAGTTCCCTCTATGCGGGAGGCGTCTCTGGGGCCAACGTCCTGACTTTC.

The gene calls are TRBV7-8 and TRBJ2-5; a weak D match, TRBD1 (6 bases). There are 15 residues in the CDR3. V lost 5 bases to trimming and J lost 4 bases, with 17 bases between them. Germline CDR1 is SGHVS and CDR2 is FQNEAQ. CDR3 loop: CASSRMVGAAETQYF. The CDR3 DNA is TGTGCCAGCAGCCGAATGGTGGGGGCGGCAGAGACCCAGTACTTC.

For the CDR3, the DNA is TGTGCCAGTAGTATCTTCCTAGCGGGGAACACCGGGGAGCTGTTTTTT. Protein: CASSIFLAGNTGELFF. This chain uses TRBV19 with TRBJ2-2, with TRBD2 matching over 8 bases. Per the germline V gene, CDR1 is LNHDA and CDR2 is SQIVND (reference sequence). CDR3 size: 16 residues. Trimming took 3 bases from V and 1 from J; bases not matched to a gene: 4.

V and J are TRBV2 and TRBJ2-7, with 11 bases that match TRBD2. After removal of 4 bases from V and 7 bases from J, the junction contained 6 bases not matched to a gene. This CDR3 is built from 14 residues. In germline, CDR1 is SNHLY, CDR2 FYNNEI. The CDR3 region has the DNA TGTGCCAGCAGTGTTCTAGCGGGAGGTTTGGAGCAGTACTTC. Its protein product is CASSVLAGGLEQYF. The full variable domain, with the rest looked up from reference TRBV2 and TRBJ2-7, is EPEVTQTPSHQVTQMGQEVILRCVPISNHLYFYWYRQILGQKVEFLVSFYNNEISEKSEIFDDQFSVERPDGSNFTLKIRSTKLEDSAMYFCASSVLAGGLEQYFGPGTRLTVT.

V usage is TRBV29-1 and J usage is TRBJ1-2; D is unresolved. This CDR3 comprises 13 residues. V lost 1 base, J lost 2 bases, and 8 bases lay in between. CDR1 is SQVTM and CDR2 is ANQGSEA in the germline V gene. Here the CDR3 DNA reads TGCAGCGTTGAAGGTCGCCAGAACTATGGCTACACCTTC. It encodes CSVEGRQNYGYTF.

The chain has TRBV6-1 and TRBJ2-5; no reliable D call. Germline V CDR1 and CDR2: MNHNS, SASEGT. The CDR3 is 13 amino acids. Trimming took 2 bases from V and 3 from J, leaving 7 bases between them. DNA of the CDR3: TGTGCCAGCAGTGAAACGACTGAAGAGACCCAGTACTTC. It encodes CASSETTEETQYF.

The V call is TRBV6-5, the J call TRBJ2-7, with 9 nucleotides matching TRBD1. V lost 4 bases to trimming and J lost 1 base; unmatched junction nucleotides: 5. Germline-derived CDR1 and CDR2 are MNHEY and SVGAGI. The CDR3 runs 15 residues. CDR3 sequence (DNA): TGTGCCAGCAGTTTAAACAGGGGGCTTTCCTACGAGCAGTACTTC. The encoded protein is CASSLNRGLSYEQYF.

The genes are TRBV29-1 and TRBJ2-7; TRBD2 is a possible D gene (6 bases). The V gene's germline CDR1 is SQVTM and CDR2 ANQGSEA. V lost 3 bases, J lost 7 bases, and 13 bases lay in between. The CDR3 has 12 amino acids. DNA for the CDR3: TGCAGCGTTGATTCTGGAGGGGTTGAGCAGTACTTC. This translates into CSVDSGGVEQYF.

The V gene is TRBV5-1, the J gene TRBJ1-1, with 7 nucleotides matching TRBD1. Germline trimming cut 4 bases from V and 0 bases from J; bases unmatched to any gene: 12. Germline lookup yields CDR1 SGHRS and CDR2 YFSETQ. The CDR3 is 17 amino acids. The CDR3 loop reads CASSIRDRQGMNTEAFF. Here the CDR3 DNA reads TGCGCCAGCAGCATCCGGGACCGACAGGGTATGAACACTGAAGCTTTCTTT.

The rearrangement links TRBV6-1 to TRBJ1-3; 7 nucleotides line up with TRBD1. J lost 2 bases, V lost 10 bases, and 8 bases had no gene match. CDR1 MNHNS and CDR2 SASEGT come from the germline V gene. The CDR3 has 14 residues. CDR3 DNA sequence: TGTGCCACGAAGAGGGACAGTGCTGGAAACACCATATATTTT. Amino acids: CATKRDSAGNTIYF.

This clone was seen ten or more times. V usage is TRBV6-6 and J usage is TRBJ1-2, with a weak D call TRBD1 (5 bases). The CDR3 length is 15 residues. V lost 6 bases and J lost 4, with 18 bases in between. Per the germline V gene, CDR1 is MNHNY and CDR2 is SVGAGI (reference sequence). The DNA for the CDR3 is TGTGCCAGCAGGGCAGGCGACACAGGCTTCTATGGCTACACCTTC. This translates into CASRAGDTGFYGYTF.

This chain uses TRBV19 with TRBJ2-7, with 9 bases lining up with TRBD2. The CDR3 length is 14 residues. Germline V gene data show CDR1 as LNHDA and CDR2 as SQIVND (reference sequence). Trimming removed 5 bases from V and 1 base from J; junction bases left unmatched: 3. The CDR3 loop reads CASSVAGESYEQYF. In DNA, the CDR3 is TGTGCCAGTAGTGTAGCGGGAGAGTCCTACGAGCAGTACTTC.

This chain joins TRBV6-1 and TRBJ2-7; 7 positions agree with TRBD1. Germline values: CDR1 MNHNS, CDR2 SASEGT. The CDR3 extends over 14 amino acids. V was pared by 3 bases and J by 2 bases, with 4 bases of the junction left unmatched. As DNA, the CDR3 is TGTGCCAGCAGTGACCTTGGGACAGCCTACGAGCAGTACTTC. It is translated as CASSDLGTAYEQYF.

The chain employs TRBV5-1 and TRBJ2-2; 14 positions agree with TRBD2. The CDR3 is 15 amino acids. Unmatched junction bases numbered 2, after V lost 4 bases and J lost 6 bases. Germline V lookup: CDR1 SGHRS, CDR2 YFSETQ. CDR3 region: CASSQGLAGAGELFF. Here the CDR3 DNA reads TGCGCCAGCAGCCAGGGACTAGCGGGAGCCGGGGAGCTGTTTTTT.

The J gene is TRBJ2-3, the V gene TRBV19; D perhaps matches TRBD2 (6 bases). CDR3 size: 15 residues. Germline V gene data show CDR1 as LNHDA and CDR2 as SQIVND (reference sequence). Trimming removed 5 bases from V and 0 bases from J, with 12 bases in between. CDR3 sequence: CASSPLASSTDTQYF. The CDR3 nucleotides read TGTGCCAGTAGTCCGCTAGCGTCTAGCACAGATACGCAGTATTTT.